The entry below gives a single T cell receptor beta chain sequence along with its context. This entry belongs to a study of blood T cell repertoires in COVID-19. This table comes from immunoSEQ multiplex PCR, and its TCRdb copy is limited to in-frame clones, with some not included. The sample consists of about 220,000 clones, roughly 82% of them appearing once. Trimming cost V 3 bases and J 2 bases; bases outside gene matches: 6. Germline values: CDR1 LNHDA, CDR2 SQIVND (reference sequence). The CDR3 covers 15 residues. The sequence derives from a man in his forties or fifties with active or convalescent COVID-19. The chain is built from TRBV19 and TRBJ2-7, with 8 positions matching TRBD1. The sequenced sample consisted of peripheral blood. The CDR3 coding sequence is TGTGCCAGTAGTATTGGCGGGACAGGTACCTACGAGCAGTACTTC. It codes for CASSIGGTGTYEQYF.